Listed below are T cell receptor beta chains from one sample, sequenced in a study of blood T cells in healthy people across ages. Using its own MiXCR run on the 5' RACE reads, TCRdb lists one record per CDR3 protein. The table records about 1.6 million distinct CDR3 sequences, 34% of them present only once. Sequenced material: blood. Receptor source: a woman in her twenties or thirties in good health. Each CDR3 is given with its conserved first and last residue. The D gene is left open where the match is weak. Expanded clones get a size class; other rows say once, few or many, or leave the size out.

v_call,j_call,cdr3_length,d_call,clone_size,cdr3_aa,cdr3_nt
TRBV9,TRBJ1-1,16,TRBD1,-,CASSAWTGGLDTEAFF,TGTGCCAGCAGCGCCTGGACAGGGGGCTTGGACACTGAAGCTTTCTTT
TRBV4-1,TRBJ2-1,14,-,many,CASSQDGPTDEQFF,TGCGCCAGCAGCCAAGACGGACCGACCGATGAGCAGTTCTTC
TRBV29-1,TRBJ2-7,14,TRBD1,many,CSVELGGLPYEQYF,TGCAGCGTTGAATTAGGGGGCCTGCCCTACGAGCAGTACTTC
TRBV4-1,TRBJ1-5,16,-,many,CASSQDLGTGSKPQHF,TGCGCCAGCAGCCAAGATTTAGGAACGGGGAGCAAGCCCCAGCATTTT
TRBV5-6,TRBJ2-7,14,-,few,CASSWKGRPYEQYF,TGTGCCAGCAGCTGGAAGGGGCGCCCCTACGAGCAGTACTTC
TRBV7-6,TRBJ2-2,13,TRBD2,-,CTSAGGDTGELFF,TGTACCAGCGCGGGGGGGGACACCGGGGAGCTGTTTTTT
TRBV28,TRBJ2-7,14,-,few,CASRSQALGYEQYF,TGTGCCAGCAGGAGCCAGGCCCTGGGATACGAGCAGTACTTC
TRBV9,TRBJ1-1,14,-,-,CASSPIGENTEAFF,TGTGCCAGCAGCCCAATCGGGGAGAACACTGAAGCTTTCTTT
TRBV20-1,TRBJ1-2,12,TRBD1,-,CSANRGNYGYTF,TGCAGTGCTAACAGGGGAAATTATGGCTACACCTTC
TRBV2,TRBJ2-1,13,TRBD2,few,CASRLAGHNEQFF,TGTGCCAGTCGACTAGCGGGCCACAATGAGCAGTTCTTC
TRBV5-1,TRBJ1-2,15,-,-,CASRVTAGTAYGYTF,TGCGCCAGCAGGGTGACGGCCGGGACCGCGTATGGCTACACCTTC
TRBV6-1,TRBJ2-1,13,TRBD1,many,CASTLDRAQEQFF,TGTGCCAGCACCTTAGACAGGGCTCAAGAGCAGTTCTTC
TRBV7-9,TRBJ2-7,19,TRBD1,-,CTSSPQTRLGTGDPYEQYF,TGTACCAGCAGCCCACAGACGAGGTTGGGGACAGGGGACCCCTACGAGCAGTACTTC
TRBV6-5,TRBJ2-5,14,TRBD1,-,CASSNRGRLETQYF,TGTGCCAGCAGTAACAGGGGCAGGTTAGAGACCCAGTACTTC
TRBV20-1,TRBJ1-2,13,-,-,CSASTGGRYGYTF,TGCAGTGCTAGCACTGGGGGGCGTTATGGCTACACCTTC
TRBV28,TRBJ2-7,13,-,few,CASSFGIGGEQYF,TGTGCCAGCAGTTTTGGAATAGGCGGGGAGCAGTACTTC
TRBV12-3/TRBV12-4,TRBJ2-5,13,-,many,CASPAEHQETQYF,TGTGCCAGCCCCGCGGAACACCAAGAGACCCAGTACTTC
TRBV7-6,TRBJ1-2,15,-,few,CASSLDNPTFYGYTF,TGTGCCAGCAGCTTAGATAACCCGACTTTCTATGGCTACACCTTC
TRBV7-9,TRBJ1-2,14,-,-,CASSPTGINYGYTF,TGTGCCAGCAGCCCGACAGGAATAAACTATGGCTACACCTTC
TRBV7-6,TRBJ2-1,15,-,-,CASSLGREGTPRQFF,TGTGCCAGCAGCTTAGGACGAGAGGGGACCCCCAGGCAGTTCTTC
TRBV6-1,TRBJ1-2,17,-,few,CASSTDRRSLLFYGYTF,TGTGCCAGCAGTACAGACAGGCGTTCCCTTTTGTTCTATGGCTACACCTTC
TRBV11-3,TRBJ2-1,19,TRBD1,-,CASSLVGGTGIRSYNEQFF,TGTGCCAGCAGCTTAGTAGGCGGGACAGGAATCCGCTCCTACAATGAGCAGTTCTTC
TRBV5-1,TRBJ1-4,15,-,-,CASSFEGVRNEKLFF,TGCGCCAGCAGCTTTGAGGGGGTCCGTAATGAAAAACTGTTTTTT
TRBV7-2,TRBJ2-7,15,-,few,CASSRSWGTGYEQYF,TGTGCCAGCAGCCGGAGTTGGGGGACTGGCTACGAGCAGTACTTC
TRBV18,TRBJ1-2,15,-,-,CASSPVTGENLGYTF,TGTGCCAGCTCACCAGTCACAGGCGAGAATCTTGGCTACACCTTC
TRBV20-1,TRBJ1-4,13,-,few,CSASRTSGEKLFF,TGCAGTGCTAGTAGGACTTCAGGTGAAAAACTGTTTTTT
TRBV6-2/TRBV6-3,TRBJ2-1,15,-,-,CASSIVQGRFSEQFF,TGTGCCAGCAGTATAGTACAGGGGAGGTTCAGTGAGCAGTTCTTC
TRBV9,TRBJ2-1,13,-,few,CASSVAVGNEQFF,TGTGCCAGCAGCGTAGCGGTGGGGAATGAGCAGTTCTTC
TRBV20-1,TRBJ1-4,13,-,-,CSASREANEKLFF,TGCAGTGCTAGCAGGGAGGCTAATGAAAAACTGTTTTTT
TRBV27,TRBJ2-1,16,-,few,CASSLHRGLVYNEQFF,TGTGCCAGCAGTCTCCACAGGGGACTCGTGTACAATGAGCAGTTCTTC
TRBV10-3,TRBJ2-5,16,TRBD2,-,CAISESSGSPVETQYF,TGTGCCATCAGTGAAAGTAGCGGGAGCCCGGTCGAGACCCAGTACTTC
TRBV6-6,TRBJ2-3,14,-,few,CASRADVFTDTQYF,TGTGCCAGCAGGGCGGACGTCTTCACAGATACGCAGTATTTT
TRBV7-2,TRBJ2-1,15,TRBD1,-,CASSTRGQRANEQFF,TGTGCCAGCAGCACACGGGGACAGAGGGCAAATGAGCAGTTCTTC
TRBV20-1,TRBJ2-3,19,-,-,CSARASQATDGSSTDMQYF,TGCAGTGCTAGAGCCTCCCAGGCAACGGACGGTTCAAGCACAGATATGCAGTATTTT
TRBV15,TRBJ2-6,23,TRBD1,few,CATSRDRDRRSTHDDSGANVLTF,TGTGCCACCAGCAGAGATCGGGACAGACGCTCCACACATGACGACTCTGGGGCCAACGTCCTGACTTTC
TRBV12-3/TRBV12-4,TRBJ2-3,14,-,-,CVSSLGEGYHTQYF,TGTGTCAGCAGTTTAGGAGAAGGGTACCATACGCAGTATTTT
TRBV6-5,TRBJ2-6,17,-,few,CASSYQFGSSGANVLTF,TGTGCCAGCAGTTACCAGTTCGGAAGTTCCGGGGCCAACGTCCTGACTTTC
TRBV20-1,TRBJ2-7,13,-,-,CSARHNKVYEQYF,TGCAGTGCTAGACACAACAAAGTCTACGAGCAGTACTTC
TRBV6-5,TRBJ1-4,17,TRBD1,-,CASSYTSGGSTNERLFF,TGTGCCAGCAGTTACACCTCAGGGGGATCAACTAATGAAAGACTGTTTTTT
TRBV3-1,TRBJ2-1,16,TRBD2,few,CASSLRAGGPYNEQFF,TGTGCCAGCAGCCTTCGAGCGGGGGGGCCCTACAATGAGCAGTTCTTC
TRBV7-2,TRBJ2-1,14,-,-,CASTGQVAGSEQFF,TGTGCCAGCACTGGACAGGTTGCGGGGTCGGAGCAGTTCTTC
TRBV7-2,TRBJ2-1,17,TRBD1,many,CASSPRRGTGGKNEQFF,TGTGCCAGCAGCCCCCGACGAGGGACAGGGGGGAAAAATGAGCAGTTCTTC
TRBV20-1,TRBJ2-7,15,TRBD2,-,CSVQKSGRSWYERYF,TGCAGTGTTCAGAAGAGCGGGAGGTCGTGGTACGAGCGGTACTTC
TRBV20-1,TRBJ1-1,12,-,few,CSATGDNTEAFF,TGCAGTGCTACGGGGGATAACACTGAAGCTTTCTTT
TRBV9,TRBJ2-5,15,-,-,CASSVESRGGETQYF,TGTGCCAGCAGCGTAGAGTCCAGGGGGGGAGAGACCCAGTACTTC
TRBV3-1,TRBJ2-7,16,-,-,CASSPSFWVEVYEQYF,TGTGCCAGCAGCCCAAGTTTCTGGGTCGAAGTCTACGAGCAGTACTTC
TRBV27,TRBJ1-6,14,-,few,CASSIQFLHSPLHF,TGTGCCAGCAGTATACAGTTTCTCCATTCACCCCTCCACTTT
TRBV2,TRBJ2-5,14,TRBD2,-,CASNGASGRGTQYF,TGTGCCAGCAATGGGGCTAGCGGCCGGGGGACCCAGTACTTC
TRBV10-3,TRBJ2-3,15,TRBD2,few,CAIGELAGGTDTQYF,TGTGCCATCGGCGAACTAGCGGGAGGAACAGATACGCAGTATTTT
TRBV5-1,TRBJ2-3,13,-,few,CASSSTQVDTQYF,TGCGCCAGCAGCTCCACCCAGGTAGATACGCAGTATTTT
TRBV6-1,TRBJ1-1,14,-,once,CASSEAWGFDEAFF,TGTGCCAGCAGTGAAGCGTGGGGGTTTGACGAAGCTTTCTTT
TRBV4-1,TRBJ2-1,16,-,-,CASSQPLAAKGNEQFF,TGCGCCAGCAGCCAACCTTTAGCGGCTAAAGGGAATGAGCAGTTCTTC
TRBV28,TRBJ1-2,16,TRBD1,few,CASSPRPGGAGDGYTF,TGTGCCAGCAGTCCTCGGCCAGGGGGCGCGGGGGATGGCTACACCTTC
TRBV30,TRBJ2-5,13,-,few,CAWRDAAGETQYF,TGTGCCTGGAGGGACGCGGCCGGGGAGACCCAGTACTTC